A single sample gave rise to the 17 T cell receptor beta chains below, sequenced in a study of OX40 agonist ivuxolimab in advanced cancers. Here immunoSEQ multiplex PCR was the method, and the copy in TCRdb shows in-frame clones only, minus some. In the table there are about 60,000 clones, around 93% of which are singletons. The source material was CD4+ or CD8+ T cells sorted from blood, sampled in a trial of the OX40 agonist ivuxolimab. All receptors come from an adult with an advanced solid tumor such as melanoma, head and neck, liver or kidney cancer.

V usage is TRBV5-4 and J usage is TRBJ2-5; a weak D match, TRBD2 (5 bases). V gave up 2 bases and J gave up 4 bases, with 18 bases separating them. From germline, CDR1 is SGHNT and CDR2 YYREEE (reference sequence). The CDR3 has 16 amino acids. The CDR3 DNA is TGTGCCAGCAGCTTTAAATTCGGGGAGTCGGGAGAGACCCAGTACTTC. It translates to CASSFKFGESGETQYF.

The chain recombines TRBV4-3 with TRBJ1-4; D possibly corresponds to TRBD1 (6 bases). The CDR3 spans 16 residues. Germline CDR1 and CDR2: LGHNA and YSLEER. V lost 2 bases and J lost 4, with 14 bases in between. The CDR3 region is CASSQIHNRDNEKLFF. CDR3 DNA: TGCGCCAGCAGCCAAATACACAACAGGGATAATGAAAAACTGTTTTTT.

The genes are TRBV7-2 and TRBJ1-2; D is possibly TRBD1 (6 bases). The V and J ends lost 6 bases and 7 bases respectively, with 9 bases between them. The germline CDR1 and CDR2 sequences are SGHTA and FQGNSA. The CDR3 sequence is 11 residues long. CDR3 sequence reads: CASSFRGGYTF. The CDR3 nucleotides are TGTGCCAGCAGTTTCAGGGGTGGCTACACCTTC.

V is TRBV4-2 and J is TRBJ2-2; 7 bases are a match to TRBD2. The CDR3 length is 16 residues. Germline V gene sequence: CDR1 LGHNA, CDR2 YNFKEQ. V gave up 4 bases and J gave up 4 bases; unmatched junction bases: 9. The CDR3 loop reads CASSRSAGVVTGELFF. The CDR3 DNA is TGTGCCAGCAGCCGGAGTGCGGGAGTGGTCACCGGGGAGCTGTTTTTT.

The CDR3 is CASSYRTKETQYF. In DNA, the CDR3 is TGTGCCAGCAGCTACCGGACTAAAGAGACCCAGTACTTC. The chain recombines TRBV7-3 with TRBJ2-5, with a tentative D call TRBD2 (6 bases). This CDR3 is built from 13 residues. Trimming cost V 4 bases and J 3 bases, with 9 bases left between them. Germline V gives CDR1 SGHTA, CDR2 FQGTGA.

This chain's CDR3 is CASSSGLAGGYEQYF. For the CDR3, the DNA is TGTGCCAGTAGTTCCGGACTAGCGGGTGGGTACGAGCAGTACTTC. The rearrangement links TRBV19 to TRBJ2-7; 11 bases fit TRBD2. J was trimmed by 4 bases and V by 5 bases; bases with no gene match: 7. The CDR3 sequence is 15 residues long. Germline V gene data show CDR1 as LNHDA and CDR2 as SQIVND (reference sequence).

The chain carries TRBV29-1 and TRBJ2-1; tentative D call: TRBD2 (5 bases). Between the trimmed V and J ends, which lost 3 bases and 15 bases, there was a span of 15 bases. This CDR3 comprises 11 residues. Germline CDR1 SQVTM, CDR2 ANQGSEA. The CDR3 spells CSVDGGISRFF. CDR3 bases: TGCAGCGTTGATGGAGGTATCTCCCGGTTCTTC.

This chain links TRBV10-2 with TRBJ2-1; D remains unclear. V lost 8 bases and J lost 10, with 15 bases in between. Germline V gene sequence: CDR1 WSHSY, CDR2 SAAADI. This CDR3 is 12 amino acids long. As DNA, the CDR3 is TGCGCCAGCCTAGGGCCCGACGCAGAGCAGTTCTTC. Translation: CASLGPDAEQFF.

The chain employs TRBV27 and TRBJ2-5; D is perhaps TRBD2 (5 bases). With 1 base removed from V and 5 bases from J, the gap between germline ends came to 8 bases. Germline CDR1 and CDR2: MNHEY and SMNVEV (reference sequence). This CDR3 has 13 residues. The CDR3 region is CASSLFGGETQYF. Written as DNA, the CDR3 is TGTGCCAGCAGTTTATTCGGCGGGGAGACCCAGTACTTC.

As DNA, the CDR3 is TGTGCCAGCAGCTTCGCCCCCGGGACTAGCGGGAGTCGAGTGAGGACAGATACGCAGTATTTT. This gives the protein CASSFAPGTSGSRVRTDTQYF. This chain joins TRBV7-8 and TRBJ2-3; 14 positions agree with TRBD2. There are 21 residues in the CDR3. After removal of 3 bases from V and 3 bases from J, the junction contained 17 bases not matched to a gene. Per the germline V gene, CDR1 is SGHVS and CDR2 is FQNEAQ.

Notes on this clone: Germline and junction disagree at one end, which may indicate a read error. This chain uses TRBV7-3 with TRBJ2-7, with D perhaps being TRBD1 or TRBD2 (9 bases each). CDR1 is SGHTA, CDR2 FQGTGA, per germline. CDR3 length: 15 amino acids. The CDR3 sequence is CASSQALAGQGEQYF. In DNA, the CDR3 is TGCGCCAGCAGCCAAGCGCTAGCGGGACAGGGCGAGCAGTACTTC.

V gene TRBV5-1 combines with J gene TRBJ1-1, with D possibly matching TRBD1 (5 bases). With 0 bases removed from V and 0 bases from J, the gap between germline ends came to 9 bases. Looked up from germline, CDR1 is SGHRS and CDR2 is YFSETQ. The CDR3 length is 15 residues. CDR3 protein: CASSLGQGMNTEAFF. The CDR3 nucleotides read TGCGCCAGCAGCTTGGGTCAGGGAATGAACACTGAAGCTTTCTTT.

V usage is TRBV13 and J usage is TRBJ2-7; 12 bases match TRBD1. Looked up from germline, CDR1 is PRHDT and CDR2 is FYEKMQ (reference sequence). V shed 1 base and J 3 bases; nucleotides not matched to a gene: 13. This CDR3 is built from 19 residues. CDR3 sequence: CASSLDRDRGRQGLYEQYF. The CDR3 bases are TGTGCCAGCAGCTTAGACCGGGACAGGGGGCGCCAGGGCCTCTACGAGCAGTACTTC.

V gene TRBV30 combines with J gene TRBJ2-2; D possibly corresponds to TRBD1 (5 bases). CDR3 length equals 12 residues. CDR1 GTSNPN and CDR2 SVGIG come from the germline V gene (reference sequence). V was pared by 0 bases and J by 7 bases, with 6 bases between. CDR3 sequence reads: CAWSVTGGELFF. The CDR3 nucleotides are TGTGCCTGGAGTGTAACAGGCGGGGAGCTGTTTTTT.

V and J are TRBV18 and TRBJ2-5; 9 bases are shared with TRBD2. This CDR3 is built from 15 residues. J gave up 1 base and V 2 bases, and 2 bases lay outside the gene matches. In germline, CDR1 is KGHSH, CDR2 LQKENI. For the CDR3, the DNA is TGTGCCAGCTCACCAGCGACTAGCGGCCAAGAGACCCAGTACTTC. The encoded protein is CASSPATSGQETQYF.

The chain links TRBV5-4 to TRBJ2-7, with 9 bases matching TRBD1. V lost 4 bases and J lost 4; bases outside the gene matches: 9. The length of the CDR3 is 15 residues. CDR1 is SGHNT, CDR2 YYREEE, per germline (reference sequence). CDR3: CASSIGTGNSYEQYF. The CDR3 region has the DNA TGTGCCAGCAGCATCGGGACAGGGAATTCTTACGAGCAGTACTTC.

V usage is TRBV9 and J usage is TRBJ2-7; TRBD2 agrees at 7 bases. J was trimmed by 4 bases and V by 7 bases; bases with no gene match: 8. Germline V gives CDR1 SGDLS, CDR2 YYNGEE. The CDR3 is 13 residues long. The CDR3 is CASAPGLQYEQYF. The CDR3 nucleotides read TGTGCCAGCGCACCGGGACTACAGTACGAGCAGTACTTC.